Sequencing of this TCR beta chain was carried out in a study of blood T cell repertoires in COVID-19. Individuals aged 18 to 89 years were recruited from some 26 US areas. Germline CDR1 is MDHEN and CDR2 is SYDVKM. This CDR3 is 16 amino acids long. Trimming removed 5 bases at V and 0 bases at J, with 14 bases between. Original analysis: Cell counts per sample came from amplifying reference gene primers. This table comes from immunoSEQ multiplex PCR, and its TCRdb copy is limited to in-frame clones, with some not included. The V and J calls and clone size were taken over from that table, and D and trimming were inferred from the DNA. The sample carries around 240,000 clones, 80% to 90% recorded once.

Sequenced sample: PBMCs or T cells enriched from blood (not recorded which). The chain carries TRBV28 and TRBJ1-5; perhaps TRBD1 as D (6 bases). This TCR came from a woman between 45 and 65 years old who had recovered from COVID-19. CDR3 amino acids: CASSPPGDYSNQPQHF. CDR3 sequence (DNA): TGTGCCAGCAGTCCGCCAGGGGATTATAGCAATCAGCCCCAGCATTTT. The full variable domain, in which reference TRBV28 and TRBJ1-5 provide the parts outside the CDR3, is DVKVTQSSRYLVKRTGEKVFLECVQDMDHENMFWYRQDPGLGLRLIYFSYDVKMKEKGDIPEGYSVSREKKERFSLILESASTNQTSMYLCASSPPGDYSNQPQHFGDGTRLSIL.